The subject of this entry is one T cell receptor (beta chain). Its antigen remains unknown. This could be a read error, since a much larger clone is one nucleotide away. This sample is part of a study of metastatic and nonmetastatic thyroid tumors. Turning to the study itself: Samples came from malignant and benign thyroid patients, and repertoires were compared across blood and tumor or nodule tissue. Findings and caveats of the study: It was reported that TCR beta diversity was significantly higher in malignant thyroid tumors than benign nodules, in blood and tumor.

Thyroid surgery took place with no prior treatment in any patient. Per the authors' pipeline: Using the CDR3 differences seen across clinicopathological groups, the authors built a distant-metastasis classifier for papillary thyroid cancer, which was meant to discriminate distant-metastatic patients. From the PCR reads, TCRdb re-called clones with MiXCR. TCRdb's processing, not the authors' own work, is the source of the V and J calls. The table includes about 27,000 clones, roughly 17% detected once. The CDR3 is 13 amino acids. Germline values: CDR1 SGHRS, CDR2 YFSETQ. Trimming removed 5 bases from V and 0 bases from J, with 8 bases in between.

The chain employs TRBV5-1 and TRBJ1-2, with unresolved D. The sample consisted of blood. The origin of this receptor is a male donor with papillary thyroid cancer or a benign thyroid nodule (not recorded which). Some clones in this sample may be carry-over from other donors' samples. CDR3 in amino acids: CASSERSNYGYTF. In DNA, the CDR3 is TGCGCCAGCAGTGAGCGCTCTAACTATGGCTACACCTTC. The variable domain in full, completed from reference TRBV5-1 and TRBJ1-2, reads KAGVTQTPRYLIKTRGQQVTLSCSPISGHRSVSWYQQTPGQGLQFLFEYFSETQRNKGNFPGRFSGRQFSNSRSEMNVSTLELGDSALYLCASSERSNYGYTFGSGTRLTVV.